One T cell receptor beta chain is described in this entry. As yet, its antigen is unknown. Using a J-beta primer mix together with a sample-barcoded 5' primer, a second PCR was run for 7 to 11 cycles. Sequencing recovered at least 3 million CDR3-containing paired-end reads from each sample. A single record per CDR3 protein comes from TCRdb applying MiXCR to the 5' RACE reads. The table records over 950,000 distinct CDR3 sequences, approximately 38% of them present only once. These data are taken from a study of blood T cells in healthy people across ages. Trimming took 5 bases from V and 6 from J, leaving 9 bases between them. The CDR3 is made up of 12 amino acids. General study findings and limits: While age rose, TCR beta diversity per million T cells dropped in a roughly linear way.

The receptor's source is a man in his late teens or twenties in good health. The chain recombines TRBV12-3 or TRBV12-4 with TRBJ2-3, with D tentatively TRBD1 (6 bases). The sample comprised blood. The CDR3 DNA reads TGTGCCAGCAGTACAGGGTTTGATACGCAGTATTTT. This encodes CASSTGFDTQYF.